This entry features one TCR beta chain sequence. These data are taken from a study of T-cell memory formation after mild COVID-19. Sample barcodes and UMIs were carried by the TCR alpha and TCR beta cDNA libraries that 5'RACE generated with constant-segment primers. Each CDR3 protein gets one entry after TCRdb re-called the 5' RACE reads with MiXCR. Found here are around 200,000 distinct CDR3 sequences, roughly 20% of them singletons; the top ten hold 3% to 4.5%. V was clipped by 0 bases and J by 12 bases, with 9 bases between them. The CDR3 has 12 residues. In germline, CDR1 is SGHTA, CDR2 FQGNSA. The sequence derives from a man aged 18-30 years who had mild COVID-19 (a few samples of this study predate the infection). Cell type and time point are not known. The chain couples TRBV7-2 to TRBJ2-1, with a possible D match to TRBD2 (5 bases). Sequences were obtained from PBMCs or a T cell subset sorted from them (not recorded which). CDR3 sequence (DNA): TGTGCCAGCAGCTTAGCGCGGGTTGTGCAGTTCTTC. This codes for CASSLARVVQFF.